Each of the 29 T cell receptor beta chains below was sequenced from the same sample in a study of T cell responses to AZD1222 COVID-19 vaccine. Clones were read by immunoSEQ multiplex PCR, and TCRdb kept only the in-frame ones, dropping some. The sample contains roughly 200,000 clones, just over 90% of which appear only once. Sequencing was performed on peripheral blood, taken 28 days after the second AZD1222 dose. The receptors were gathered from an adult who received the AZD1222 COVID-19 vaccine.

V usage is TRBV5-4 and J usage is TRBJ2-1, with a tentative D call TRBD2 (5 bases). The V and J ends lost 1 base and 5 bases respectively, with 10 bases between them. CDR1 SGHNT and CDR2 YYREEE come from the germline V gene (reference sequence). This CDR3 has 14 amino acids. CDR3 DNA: TGTGCCAGCAGCTTGTGGACTCCTAACAATGAGCAGTTCTTC. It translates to CASSLWTPNNEQFF.

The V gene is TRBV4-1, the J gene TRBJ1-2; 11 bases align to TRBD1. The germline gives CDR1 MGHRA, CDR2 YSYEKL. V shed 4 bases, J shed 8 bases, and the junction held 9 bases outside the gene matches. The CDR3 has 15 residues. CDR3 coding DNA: TGCGCCAGCAGCCTAGGACAGGGGGCATTAAAAGGCTACACCTTC. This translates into CASSLGQGALKGYTF.

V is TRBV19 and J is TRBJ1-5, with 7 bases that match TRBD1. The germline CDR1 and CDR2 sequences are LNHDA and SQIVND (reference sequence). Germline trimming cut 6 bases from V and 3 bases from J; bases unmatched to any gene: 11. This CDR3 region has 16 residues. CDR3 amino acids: CASRQTGRGDNQPQHF. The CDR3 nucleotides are TGTGCCAGTAGGCAGACAGGGCGAGGGGACAATCAGCCCCAGCATTTT.

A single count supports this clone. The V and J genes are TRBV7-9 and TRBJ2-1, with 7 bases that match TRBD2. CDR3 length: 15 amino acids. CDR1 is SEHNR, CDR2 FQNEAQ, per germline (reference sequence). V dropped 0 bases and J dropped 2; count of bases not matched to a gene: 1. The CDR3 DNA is TGTGCCAGCAGCTTAGCGCTAGCGGCCTACAATGAGCAGTTCTTC. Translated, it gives CASSLALAAYNEQFF.

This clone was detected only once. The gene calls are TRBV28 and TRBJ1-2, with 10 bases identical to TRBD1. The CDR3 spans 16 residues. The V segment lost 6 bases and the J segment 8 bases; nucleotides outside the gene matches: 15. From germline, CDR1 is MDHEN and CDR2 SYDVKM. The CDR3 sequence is CASRSTGGLFFLGYTF. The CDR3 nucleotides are TGTGCCAGCAGGTCGACAGGGGGCCTTTTCTTTTTGGGCTACACCTTC.

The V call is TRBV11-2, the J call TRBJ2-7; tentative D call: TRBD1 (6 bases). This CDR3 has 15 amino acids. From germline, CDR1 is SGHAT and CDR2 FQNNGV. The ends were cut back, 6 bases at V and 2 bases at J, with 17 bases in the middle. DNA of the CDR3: TGTGCCAGCAGTCACCCAGGGGCAGCTACCTACGAGCAGTACTTC. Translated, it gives CASSHPGAATYEQYF.

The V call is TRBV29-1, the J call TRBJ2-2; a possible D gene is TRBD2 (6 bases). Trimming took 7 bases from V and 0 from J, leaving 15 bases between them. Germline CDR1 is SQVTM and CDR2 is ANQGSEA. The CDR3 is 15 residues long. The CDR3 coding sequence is TGCAGCGCAACCGGGACTCGATCGAACACCGGGGAGCTGTTTTTT. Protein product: CSATGTRSNTGELFF.

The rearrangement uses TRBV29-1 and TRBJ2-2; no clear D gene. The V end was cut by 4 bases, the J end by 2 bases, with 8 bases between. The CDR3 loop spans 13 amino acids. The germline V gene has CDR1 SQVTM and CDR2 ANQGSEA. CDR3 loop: CSVGQVNTGELFF. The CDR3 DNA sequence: TGCAGCGTTGGTCAGGTTAACACCGGGGAGCTGTTTTTT.

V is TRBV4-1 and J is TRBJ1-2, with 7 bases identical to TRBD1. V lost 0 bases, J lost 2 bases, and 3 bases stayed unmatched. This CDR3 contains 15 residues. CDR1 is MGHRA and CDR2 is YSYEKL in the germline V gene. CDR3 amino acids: CASSQETGRNYGYTF. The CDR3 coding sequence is TGCGCCAGCAGCCAAGAGACAGGGAGGAACTATGGCTACACCTTC.

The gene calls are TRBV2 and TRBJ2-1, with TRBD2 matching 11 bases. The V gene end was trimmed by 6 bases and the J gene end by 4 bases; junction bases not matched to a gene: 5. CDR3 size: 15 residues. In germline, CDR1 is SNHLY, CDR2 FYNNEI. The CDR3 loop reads CASRVAGGKYNEQFF. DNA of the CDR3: TGTGCCAGCAGAGTAGCGGGAGGGAAGTACAATGAGCAGTTCTTC. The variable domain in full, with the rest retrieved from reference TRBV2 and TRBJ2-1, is EPEVTQTPSHQVTQMGQEVILRCVPISNHLYFYWYRQILGQKVEFLVSFYNNEISEKSEIFDDQFSVERPDGSNFTLKIRSTKLEDSAMYFCASRVAGGKYNEQFFGPGTRLTVL.

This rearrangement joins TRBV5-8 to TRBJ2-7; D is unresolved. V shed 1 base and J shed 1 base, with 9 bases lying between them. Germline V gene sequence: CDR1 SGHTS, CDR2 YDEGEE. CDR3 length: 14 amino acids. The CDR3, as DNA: TGTGCCAGCAGCTTGATCCCGTATTCCTACGAGCAGTACTTC. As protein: CASSLIPYSYEQYF.

The CDR3 here is CASSVGQGGVYEQFF. CDR3 bases: TGCGCCAGCAGTGTCGGTCAGGGGGGTGTCTATGAGCAGTTCTTC. The chain combines TRBV10-1 with TRBJ2-1; possible D gene TRBD1, 7 bases. Germline loops: CDR1 WNHNN, CDR2 SYGVQD (reference sequence). The CDR3 totals 15 residues. V was clipped by 4 bases and J by 8 bases, with 18 bases between them.

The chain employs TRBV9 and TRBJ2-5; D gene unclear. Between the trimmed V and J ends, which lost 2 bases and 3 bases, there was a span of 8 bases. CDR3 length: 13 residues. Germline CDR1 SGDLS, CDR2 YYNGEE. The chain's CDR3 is CASSVSSKETQYF. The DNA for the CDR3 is TGTGCCAGCAGCGTGTCCTCTAAAGAGACCCAGTACTTC. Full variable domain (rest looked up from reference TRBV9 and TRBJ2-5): DSGVTQTPKHLITATGQRVTLRCSPRSGDLSVYWYQQSLDQGLQFLIQYYNGEERAKGNILERFSAQQFPDLHSELNLSSLELGDSALYFCASSVSSKETQYFGPGTRLLVL.

The CDR3 sequence: CASSPGQGTTEAFF. The CDR3 nucleotides are TGTGCCAGCAGCCCGGGGCAGGGAACGACTGAAGCTTTCTTT. The chain couples TRBV6-5 to TRBJ1-1, with D possibly TRBD1 on 5 matching bases. CDR1 MNHEY and CDR2 SVGAGI come from the germline V gene. Trimming left V 6 bases short and J 5 bases short, with 16 bases between. The CDR3 is 14 residues long.

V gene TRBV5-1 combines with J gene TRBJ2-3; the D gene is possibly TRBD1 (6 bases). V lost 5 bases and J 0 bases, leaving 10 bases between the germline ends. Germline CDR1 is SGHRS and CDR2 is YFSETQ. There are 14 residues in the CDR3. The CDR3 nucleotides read TGCGCCAGCAGACGGACAGTGAGCACAGATACGCAGTATTTT. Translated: CASRRTVSTDTQYF.

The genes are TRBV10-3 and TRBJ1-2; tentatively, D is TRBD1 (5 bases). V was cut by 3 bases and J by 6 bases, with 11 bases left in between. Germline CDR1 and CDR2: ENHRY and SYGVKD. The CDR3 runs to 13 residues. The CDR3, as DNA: TGTGCCATCAGTGAATCTCAGGGACATGGCTACACCTTC. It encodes CAISESQGHGYTF.

The CDR3 loop is CASSTDRGRGGELFF. The CDR3 DNA sequence: TGTGCCAGTAGTACAGACAGGGGGCGAGGCGGGGAGCTGTTTTTT. This chain joins TRBV19 and TRBJ2-2; TRBD1 aligns across 10 bases. The CDR3 is made up of 15 amino acids. Germline V CDR1 and CDR2: LNHDA, SQIVND (reference sequence). The junction had 6 bases not matched to a gene; V was cut back by 4 bases and J by 7 bases.

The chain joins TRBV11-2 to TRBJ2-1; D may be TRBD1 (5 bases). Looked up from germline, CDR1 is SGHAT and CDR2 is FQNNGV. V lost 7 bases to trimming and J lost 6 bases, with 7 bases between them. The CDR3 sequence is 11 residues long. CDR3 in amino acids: CASTRANEQFF. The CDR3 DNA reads TGTGCCAGCACCAGGGCCAATGAGCAGTTCTTC.

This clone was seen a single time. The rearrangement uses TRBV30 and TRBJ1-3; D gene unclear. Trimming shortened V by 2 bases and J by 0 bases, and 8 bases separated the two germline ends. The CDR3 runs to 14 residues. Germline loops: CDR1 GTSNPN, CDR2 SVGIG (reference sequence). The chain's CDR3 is CAWSNSDSGNTIYF. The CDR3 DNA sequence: TGTGCCTGGAGTAACAGTGACTCTGGAAACACCATATATTTT.

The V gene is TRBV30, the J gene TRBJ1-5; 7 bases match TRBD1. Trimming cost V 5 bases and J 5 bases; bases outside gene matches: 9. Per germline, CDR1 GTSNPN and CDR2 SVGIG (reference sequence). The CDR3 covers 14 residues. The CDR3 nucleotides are TGTGCCTGGTCCTCCAGGGGGTACCATCAGCCCCAGCATTTT. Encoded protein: CAWSSRGYHQPQHF.

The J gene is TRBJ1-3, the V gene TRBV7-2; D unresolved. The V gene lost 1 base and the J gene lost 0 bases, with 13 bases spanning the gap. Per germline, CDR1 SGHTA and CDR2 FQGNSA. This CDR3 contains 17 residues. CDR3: CASSLVPGIVSGNTIYF. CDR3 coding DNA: TGTGCCAGCAGCTTAGTCCCGGGAATCGTCTCTGGAAACACCATATATTTT. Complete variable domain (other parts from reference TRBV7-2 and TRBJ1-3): GAGVSQSPSNKVTEKGKDVELRCDPISGHTALYWYRQSLGQGLEFLIYFQGNSAPDKSGLPSDRFSAERTGGSVSTLTIQRTQQEDSAVYLCASSLVPGIVSGNTIYFGEGSWLTVV.

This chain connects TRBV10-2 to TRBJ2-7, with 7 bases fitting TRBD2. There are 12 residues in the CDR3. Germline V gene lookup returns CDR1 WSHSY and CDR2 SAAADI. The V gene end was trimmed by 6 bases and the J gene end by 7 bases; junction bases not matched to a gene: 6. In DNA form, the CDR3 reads TGCGCCAGCAGGGGAGGGGAGCGGGAGCAGTACTTC. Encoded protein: CASRGGEREQYF.

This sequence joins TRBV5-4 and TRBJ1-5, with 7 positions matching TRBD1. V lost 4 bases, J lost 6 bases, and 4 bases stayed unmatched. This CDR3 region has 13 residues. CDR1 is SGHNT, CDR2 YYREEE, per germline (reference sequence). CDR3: CASSRQGRQPQHF. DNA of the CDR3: TGTGCCAGCAGCCGACAGGGTCGTCAGCCCCAGCATTTT.

As DNA, the CDR3 is TGTGCCAGCAGTTCCCCGGGCGGGTTCTCTGGAAACACCATATATTTT. Translation: CASSSPGGFSGNTIYF. The J gene is TRBJ1-3, the V gene TRBV28, with D hard to call. Germline V CDR1 and CDR2: MDHEN, SYDVKM. CDR3 length equals 16 residues. The V end was cut by 4 bases, the J end by 0 bases, with 13 bases between.

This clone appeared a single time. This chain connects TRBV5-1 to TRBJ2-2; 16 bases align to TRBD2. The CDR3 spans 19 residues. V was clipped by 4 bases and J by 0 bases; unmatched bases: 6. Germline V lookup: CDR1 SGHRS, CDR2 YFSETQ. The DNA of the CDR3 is TGCGCCAGCAGCCCTGGGACTAGCGGGAGGGCCTCGAACACCGGGGAGCTGTTTTTT. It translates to CASSPGTSGRASNTGELFF.

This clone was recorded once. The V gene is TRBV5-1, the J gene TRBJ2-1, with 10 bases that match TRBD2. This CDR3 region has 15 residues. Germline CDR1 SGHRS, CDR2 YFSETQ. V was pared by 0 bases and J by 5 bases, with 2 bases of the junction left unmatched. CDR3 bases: TGCGCCAGCAGCTTGGTGGGACTAGCGAACAATGAGCAGTTCTTC. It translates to CASSLVGLANNEQFF.

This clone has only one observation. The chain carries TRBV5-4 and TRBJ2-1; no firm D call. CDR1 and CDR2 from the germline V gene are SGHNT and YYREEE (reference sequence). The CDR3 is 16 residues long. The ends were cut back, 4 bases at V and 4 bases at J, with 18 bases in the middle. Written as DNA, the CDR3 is TGTGCCAGCAGCCCAAGCCCGGACGCCCTTTACAATGAGCAGTTCTTC. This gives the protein CASSPSPDALYNEQFF.

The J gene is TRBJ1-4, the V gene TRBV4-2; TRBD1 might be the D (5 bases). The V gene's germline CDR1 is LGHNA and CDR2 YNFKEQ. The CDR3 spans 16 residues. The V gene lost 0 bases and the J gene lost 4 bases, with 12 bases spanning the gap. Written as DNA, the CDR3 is TGTGCCAGCAGCCAAGAAGGGCAGCAGGGTAATGAAAAACTGTTTTTT. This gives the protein CASSQEGQQGNEKLFF.

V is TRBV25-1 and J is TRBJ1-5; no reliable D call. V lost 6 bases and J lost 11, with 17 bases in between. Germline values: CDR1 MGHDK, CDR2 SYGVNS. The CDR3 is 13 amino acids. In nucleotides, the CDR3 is TGTGCCAGCAGCAGCAGTCAAGGTCTGACCCAGCATTTT. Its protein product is CASSSSQGLTQHF.